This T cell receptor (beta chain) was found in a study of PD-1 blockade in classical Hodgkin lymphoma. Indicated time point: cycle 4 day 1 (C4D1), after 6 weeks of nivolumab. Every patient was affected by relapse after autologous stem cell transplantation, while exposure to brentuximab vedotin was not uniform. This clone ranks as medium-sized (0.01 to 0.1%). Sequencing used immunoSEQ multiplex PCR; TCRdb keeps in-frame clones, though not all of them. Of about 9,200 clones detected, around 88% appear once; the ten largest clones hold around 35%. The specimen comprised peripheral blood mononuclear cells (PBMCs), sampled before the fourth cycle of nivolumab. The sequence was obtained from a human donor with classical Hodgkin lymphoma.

CDR3 bases: TGTGCCAGCAGCTCCCAGGGCCCTGAAAAACTGTTTTTT. Protein: CASSSQGPEKLFF. The chain uses TRBV7-9 and TRBJ1-4, with a tentative D call TRBD1 (5 bases). Germline values: CDR1 SEHNR, CDR2 FQNEAQ (reference sequence). V lost 4 bases to trimming and J lost 7 bases, with 10 bases between them. The CDR3 is 13 residues long.